The next 27 T cell receptor beta chains were all read from a single sample in a study of cytomegalovirus exposure and HLA in healthy donors. The PCR had 60 Vbeta and 13 Jbeta primers. Method: immunoSEQ multiplex PCR; TCRdb's copy keeps in-frame clones and lacks some. The sample shows around 200,000 clones, about 80% of them seen only once. Sequenced: PBMCs. All receptors come from a man aged 35 to 55 in good health and CMV-seropositive.

The chain has TRBV5-1 and TRBJ2-1, with D possibly matching TRBD2 (6 bases). The CDR3 is made up of 17 amino acids. CDR1 is SGHRS and CDR2 is YFSETQ in the germline V gene. V was shortened by 0 bases and J by 0 bases, with 13 bases between the two germline ends. DNA for the CDR3: TGCGCCAGCAGCTTGGCTAGCGTGAGGGGCTCCTACAATGAGCAGTTCTTC. Translation gives CASSLASVRGSYNEQFF.

This chain links TRBV6-5 with TRBJ1-6; D remains ambiguous. The CDR3 loop spans 15 amino acids. Trimming pared 7 bases from V and 10 bases from J, leaving 20 bases between. Germline V gene sequence: CDR1 MNHEY, CDR2 SVGAGI. Here the CDR3 DNA reads TGTGCCAGCACCCCTGGGCCCGCAGGCCGGTCACCCCTCCACTTT. It is translated as CASTPGPAGRSPLHF.

This chain connects TRBV15 to TRBJ2-7, with 13 bases aligning to TRBD2. Per germline, CDR1 LNHNV and CDR2 YYDKDF (reference sequence). With V trimmed by 5 bases and J by 4 bases, 5 bases remained unmatched. The length of the CDR3 is 15 residues. This CDR3 is CATSEGTSGDYEQYF. CDR3 in DNA: TGTGCCACCAGCGAGGGGACTAGCGGGGATTACGAGCAGTACTTC.

The genes are TRBV28 and TRBJ1-5; no clear D. V dropped 8 bases and J dropped 2 bases, with 22 bases sitting between them. The germline V gene has CDR1 MDHEN and CDR2 SYDVKM. The CDR3 loop spans 17 amino acids. The CDR3 coding sequence is TGTGCCAGCTCAAAAGGAGGTATCTGGGTTGGCAATCAGCCCCAGCATTTT. This translates into CASSKGGIWVGNQPQHF.

The chain combines TRBV18 with TRBJ1-1, with TRBD1 identical over 7 bases. Germline V lookup: CDR1 KGHSH, CDR2 LQKENI. Trimming removed 2 bases from V and 0 bases from J; junction bases left unmatched: 3. This CDR3 is built from 15 residues. CDR3 DNA sequence: TGTGCCAGCTCACCAGGACAGGCCCTGAACACTGAAGCTTTCTTT. The encoded protein is CASSPGQALNTEAFF.

The chain links TRBV7-3 to TRBJ2-1; D gene uncertain. The V and J ends lost 1 base and 3 bases respectively, with 4 bases between them. The germline V gene encodes CDR1 SGHTA and CDR2 FQGTGA. There are 13 residues in the CDR3. The CDR3 loop reads CASSLNNYNEQFF. The CDR3 DNA reads as TGTGCCAGCAGCTTAAACAACTACAATGAGCAGTTCTTC.

The count of this clone is one. This sequence joins TRBV5-1 and TRBJ2-1; D is perhaps TRBD2 (6 bases). This CDR3 is built from 15 residues. Trimming took 6 bases from V and 7 from J, leaving 20 bases between them. Germline CDR1 SGHRS, CDR2 YFSETQ. The CDR3 DNA reads TGCGCCAGCACATCTGGAGGGCCCTACGGGAATGAGCAGTTCTTC. Protein: CASTSGGPYGNEQFF.

The rearrangement uses TRBV7-9 and TRBJ1-1, with D possibly being TRBD1 (5 bases). This CDR3 has 14 amino acids. Germline-derived CDR1 and CDR2 are SEHNR and FQNEAQ (reference sequence). The germline V and J ends were trimmed by 0 bases and 4 bases, with 9 bases remaining between them. The CDR3 nucleotides are TGTGCCAGCAGCTTAGCGGGGGGACTCACTGAAGCTTTCTTT. Its protein product is CASSLAGGLTEAFF.

A few counts support this clone. The chain links TRBV9 to TRBJ2-1; TRBD1 matches at 11 bases. Per germline, CDR1 SGDLS and CDR2 YYNGEE. The CDR3 spans 20 residues. V shed 3 bases, J shed 0 bases, and the junction held 14 bases outside the gene matches. The CDR3 here is CASSETTGTGGRGSYNEQFF. CDR3 sequence (DNA): TGTGCCAGCAGCGAAACGACCGGGACAGGGGGACGCGGCTCCTACAATGAGCAGTTCTTC.

This clone was recorded a few times. The rearrangement uses TRBV7-8 and TRBJ1-4, with D tentatively TRBD1 (5 bases). V was clipped by 0 bases and J by 7 bases, with 15 bases between them. Germline V lookup: CDR1 SGHVS, CDR2 FQNEAQ. CDR3 length: 16 residues. The CDR3 spells CASSLAGGTRGEKLFF. CDR3 sequence (DNA): TGTGCCAGCAGCTTAGCTGGGGGGACGAGGGGTGAAAAACTGTTTTTT. Looking up the rest from reference TRBV7-8 and TRBJ1-4 gives the full variable domain: GAGVSQSPRYKVAKRGQDVALRCDPISGHVSLFWYQQALGQGPEFLTYFQNEAQLDKSGLPSDRFFAERPEGSVSTLKIQRTQQEDSAVYLCASSLAGGTRGEKLFFGSGTQLSVL.

The chain uses TRBV18 and TRBJ2-3, with a tentative D call TRBD2 (6 bases). From germline, CDR1 is KGHSH and CDR2 LQKENI. Trimming left V 0 bases short and J 4 bases short, with 11 bases between. This CDR3 contains 15 residues. CDR3 DNA: TGTGCCAGCTCACCACCCCTAGCGATTGCAGATACGCAGTATTTT. It yields the protein CASSPPLAIADTQYF.

The CDR3 sequence is CASSLVGSAYEQYF. The CDR3 DNA sequence: TGTGCCAGCAGCTTGGTCGGTAGCGCCTACGAGCAGTACTTC. This sequence joins TRBV5-6 and TRBJ2-7, with D perhaps TRBD2 (5 bases). V was trimmed by 0 bases and J by 2 bases, leaving 9 bases between them. This CDR3 comprises 14 residues. Germline CDR1 is SGHDT and CDR2 is YYEEEE.

The gene calls are TRBV27 and TRBJ2-2; a weak D match, TRBD1 (5 bases). The V and J ends lost 2 bases and 0 bases respectively, with 7 bases between them. The length of the CDR3 is 15 residues. Germline V gene lookup returns CDR1 MNHEY and CDR2 SMNVEV (reference sequence). CDR3 in amino acids: CASSLDRANTGELFF. The CDR3 DNA sequence: TGTGCCAGCAGTTTAGACAGAGCGAACACCGGGGAGCTGTTTTTT.

The V call is TRBV9, the J call TRBJ1-4; TRBD1 matches at 8 bases. Trimming at V came to 0 bases and at J to 6 bases, leaving 1 base not matched to a gene. Per germline, CDR1 SGDLS and CDR2 YYNGEE. The CDR3 runs 14 residues. The CDR3 loop is CASSVGQGYEKLFF. In DNA form, the CDR3 reads TGTGCCAGCAGCGTAGGACAGGGGTATGAAAAACTGTTTTTT.

V and J are TRBV5-4 and TRBJ2-7, with TRBD1 matching 10 bases. The CDR3 is 14 residues long. The V and J ends lost 3 bases and 5 bases, in that order; junction bases with no gene match: 5. Germline V CDR1 and CDR2: SGHNT, YYREEE (reference sequence). The CDR3 bases are TGTGCCAGCAGCTCCCGGGACAGGGGCCACGAGCAGTACTTC. This codes for CASSSRDRGHEQYF.

J is TRBJ2-1 and V is TRBV30, with 7 bases that match TRBD2. The CDR3 runs 14 residues. Germline lookup yields CDR1 GTSNPN and CDR2 SVGIG (reference sequence). With V trimmed by 4 bases and J by 8 bases, 11 bases remained unmatched. The CDR3 DNA sequence: TGTGCCTGGACCACCGGAGGCGGGAGCGATGAGCAGTTCTTC. As protein: CAWTTGGGSDEQFF.

The V call is TRBV6-5, the J call TRBJ2-2; TRBD2 matches 13 bases. The CDR3 covers 15 residues. V shed 7 bases, J shed 4 bases, and the junction held 3 bases outside the gene matches. Germline CDR1 MNHEY, CDR2 SVGAGI. The DNA for the CDR3 is TGTGCCAGCAACGGACTAGCGGGAGCCACCGGGGAGCTGTTTTTT. Its translation: CASNGLAGATGELFF.

V and J are TRBV10-3 and TRBJ2-7, with 8 nucleotides matching TRBD1. Per the germline V gene, CDR1 is ENHRY and CDR2 is SYGVKD. This CDR3 is built from 13 residues. The J segment lost 5 bases and the V segment lost 2 bases, leaving 2 bases of the junction unmatched. This CDR3 reads CAISEGTGDEQYF. For the CDR3, the DNA is TGTGCCATCAGTGAGGGGACAGGAGACGAGCAGTACTTC.

This clone has a single count. At one end the junction does not follow the germline gene, possibly because of a read error. The rearrangement joins TRBV7-9 to TRBJ2-3, with D possibly matching TRBD2 (6 bases). This CDR3 spans 14 amino acids. Germline CDR1 reads SEHNR; CDR2 reads FQNEAQ (reference sequence). CDR3 sequence (DNA): TGTTCCAGCAGCTTAGGGCTAGCGTCAGATACGCAGTATTTT. As protein: CSSSLGLASDTQYF.

A single count supports this clone. The rearrangement uses TRBV30 and TRBJ2-2; TRBD2 matches at 7 bases. The CDR3 covers 16 residues. The V gene's germline CDR1 is GTSNPN and CDR2 SVGIG (reference sequence). Unmatched junction bases numbered 8, after V lost 3 bases and J lost 1 base. The CDR3 nucleotides are TGTGCCTGGAGAGTAAGGGCTAGCGGGAACACCGGGGAGCTGTTTTTT. Its translation: CAWRVRASGNTGELFF.

A single count supports this clone. This chain uses TRBV30 with TRBJ1-1; 9 nucleotides agree with TRBD1. Per the germline V gene, CDR1 is GTSNPN and CDR2 is SVGIG (reference sequence). V lost 8 bases, J lost 1 base, and 5 bases stayed unmatched. The CDR3 has 13 residues. CDR3 region: CAAGQGANTEAFF. The CDR3 nucleotides read TGTGCCGCGGGACAGGGCGCGAACACTGAAGCTTTCTTT.

This clone was seen more than once but under ten times. J is TRBJ2-1 and V is TRBV7-2, with a weak D call TRBD2 (6 bases). V shed 5 bases and J shed 7 bases, with 18 bases lying between them. The CDR3 consists of 15 residues. The V gene's germline CDR1 is SGHTA and CDR2 FQGNSA. CDR3 amino acids: CASSLSPGSGNEQFF. In DNA form, the CDR3 reads TGTGCCAGCAGCCTAAGCCCCGGGAGTGGGAATGAGCAGTTCTTC.

This clone turned up a few times. The chain combines TRBV5-1 with TRBJ2-7; 10 nucleotides match TRBD1. There are 15 residues in the CDR3. Trimming cost V 3 bases and J 5 bases; bases outside gene matches: 8. Per the germline V gene, CDR1 is SGHRS and CDR2 is YFSETQ. The CDR3 nucleotides read TGCGCCAGCAGCTGGACTACGGGACAGGGGAACGAGCAGTACTTC. It yields the protein CASSWTTGQGNEQYF.

This sequence joins TRBV7-6 and TRBJ2-1, with 8 positions matching TRBD2. CDR3 size: 11 residues. V trimming: 5 bases; J trimming: 9 bases; junction bases outside the gene matches: 0. CDR1 SGHVS and CDR2 FNYEAQ come from the germline V gene. This CDR3 is CASSRGGEQFF. CDR3 nucleotide sequence: TGTGCCAGCAGCCGGGGGGGTGAGCAGTTCTTC.

This clone was detected once. V is TRBV30 and J is TRBJ2-5; 7 nucleotides align to TRBD1. After removal of 2 bases from V and 1 base from J, the junction contained 1 base not matched to a gene. Germline loops: CDR1 GTSNPN, CDR2 SVGIG (reference sequence). The CDR3 is made up of 13 amino acids. DNA for the CDR3: TGTGCCTGGAGTCACAGGGGCCAAGAGACCCAGTACTTC. It translates to CAWSHRGQETQYF.

CDR3 DNA: TGTGCCAGCAAGGACAGGGGAGACTATGGCTACACCTTC. Protein product: CASKDRGDYGYTF. V and J are TRBV27 and TRBJ1-2; 9 bases fit TRBD1. The CDR3 consists of 13 residues. Germline trimming cut 7 bases from V and 3 bases from J; bases unmatched to any gene: 3. Germline loops: CDR1 MNHEY, CDR2 SMNVEV (reference sequence).

V usage is TRBV11-3 and J usage is TRBJ2-3, with D perhaps TRBD1 (5 bases). The V end was cut by 5 bases, the J end by 0 bases, with 15 bases between. Looked up from germline, CDR1 is SGHNT and CDR2 is YENEEA. CDR3 size: 16 residues. CDR3 amino acids: CASSLQQASSTDTQYF. CDR3 DNA: TGTGCCAGCAGCCTGCAACAGGCCTCTAGCACAGATACGCAGTATTTT.